These 4 T cell receptor beta chains share one sample of origin, sequenced in a study of PD-1 blockade in classical Hodgkin lymphoma. The method was immunoSEQ multiplex PCR; TCRdb's version includes in-frame clones alone and lacks a portion of them. The sample lists 20,000 to 25,000 clones, roughly 71% occurring once. Specified time point: cycle 4 day 1 (C4D1), after five to seven weeks of nivolumab. Following autologous stem cell transplantation, relapse occurred in every patient, and exposure to brentuximab vedotin varied. The sequenced sample was peripheral blood mononuclear cells (PBMCs), obtained before the fourth cycle of nivolumab. These receptors originate from a human donor with classical Hodgkin lymphoma.

The V gene is TRBV6-5, the J gene TRBJ1-2; D unresolved. Looked up from germline, CDR1 is MNHEY and CDR2 is SVGAGI. There are 14 residues in the CDR3. Trimming took 1 base from V and 4 from J, leaving 10 bases between them. CDR3 in amino acids: CASSYFNIGYGYTF. The CDR3 DNA sequence: TGTGCCAGCAGTTACTTTAACATTGGCTATGGCTACACCTTC.

The chain has TRBV9 and TRBJ2-5, with D unclear. CDR1 and CDR2 from the germline V gene are SGDLS and YYNGEE. Trimming cost V 0 bases and J 1 base, with 13 bases left between them. There are 16 residues in the CDR3. The CDR3 loop reads CASSVGPTALQETQYF. The CDR3 region has the DNA TGTGCCAGCAGCGTAGGTCCTACAGCGCTCCAAGAGACCCAGTACTTC.

J is TRBJ1-1 and V is TRBV11-2; no definite D call. The ends were cut back, 2 bases at V and 0 bases at J, with 13 bases in the middle. This CDR3 has 16 amino acids. The germline V gene encodes CDR1 SGHAT and CDR2 FQNNGV. CDR3 residues: CASSLRFGEMNTEAFF. CDR3 nucleotide sequence: TGTGCCAGCAGCTTACGGTTTGGAGAAATGAACACTGAAGCTTTCTTT.

V and J are TRBV28 and TRBJ2-1; no clear D gene. The germline V and J ends were trimmed by 2 bases and 7 bases, with 6 bases remaining between them. The CDR3 loop spans 12 amino acids. Germline CDR1 and CDR2: MDHEN and SYDVKM. CDR3 residues: CASSLNRNEQFF. As DNA, the CDR3 is TGTGCCAGCAGTTTAAATCGTAATGAGCAGTTCTTC.